This record covers a single T cell receptor beta chain. Its antigen is not known. The record originates from a study of response to subunit inactivated influenza vaccine. Study outcomes and limitations: A suggestion made by the authors is that each seasonal influenza vaccination recruits few new T cells.

CDR3 length: 14 residues. Germline lookup yields CDR1 SGHAT and CDR2 FQNNGV. V was pared by 3 bases and J by 2 bases, with 8 bases between. TCRdb reprocessed the RT-PCR reads via MiXCR and lists one record per CDR3 protein. The repertoire has 600,000 to 850,000 distinct CDR3 sequences, 11% to 15% of them found once; the top ten carry roughly 7.2%. The TCR sequence derives from a man aged 45 to 65 who received an inactivated influenza vaccine. V gene TRBV11-2 combines with J gene TRBJ1-3; unclear D gene. The starting material was PBMCs from blood, obtained roughly 2 weeks before vaccination. The DNA for the CDR3 is TGTGCCAGCAGCTTGCGGGTGGCTGGAAACACCATATATTTT. It is translated as CASSLRVAGNTIYF.